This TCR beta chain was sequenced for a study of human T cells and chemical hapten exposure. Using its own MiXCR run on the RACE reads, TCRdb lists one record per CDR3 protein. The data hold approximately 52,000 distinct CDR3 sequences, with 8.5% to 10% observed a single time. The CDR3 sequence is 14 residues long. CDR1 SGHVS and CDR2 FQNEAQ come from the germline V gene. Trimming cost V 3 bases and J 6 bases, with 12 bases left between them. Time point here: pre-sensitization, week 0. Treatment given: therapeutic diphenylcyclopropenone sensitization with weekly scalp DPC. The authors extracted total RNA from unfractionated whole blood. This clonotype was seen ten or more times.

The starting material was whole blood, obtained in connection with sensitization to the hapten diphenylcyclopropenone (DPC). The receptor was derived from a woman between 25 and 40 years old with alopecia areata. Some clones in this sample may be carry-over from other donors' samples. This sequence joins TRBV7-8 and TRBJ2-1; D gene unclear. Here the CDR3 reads CASSFELDFNEQFF. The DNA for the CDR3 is TGTGCCAGCAGCTTCGAACTTGACTTCAATGAGCAGTTCTTC. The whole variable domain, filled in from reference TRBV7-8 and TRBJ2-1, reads GAGVSQSPRYKVAKRGQDVALRCDPISGHVSLFWYQQALGQGPEFLTYFQNEAQLDKSGLPSDRFFAERPEGSVSTLKIQRTQQEDSAVYLCASSFELDFNEQFFGPGTRLTVL.